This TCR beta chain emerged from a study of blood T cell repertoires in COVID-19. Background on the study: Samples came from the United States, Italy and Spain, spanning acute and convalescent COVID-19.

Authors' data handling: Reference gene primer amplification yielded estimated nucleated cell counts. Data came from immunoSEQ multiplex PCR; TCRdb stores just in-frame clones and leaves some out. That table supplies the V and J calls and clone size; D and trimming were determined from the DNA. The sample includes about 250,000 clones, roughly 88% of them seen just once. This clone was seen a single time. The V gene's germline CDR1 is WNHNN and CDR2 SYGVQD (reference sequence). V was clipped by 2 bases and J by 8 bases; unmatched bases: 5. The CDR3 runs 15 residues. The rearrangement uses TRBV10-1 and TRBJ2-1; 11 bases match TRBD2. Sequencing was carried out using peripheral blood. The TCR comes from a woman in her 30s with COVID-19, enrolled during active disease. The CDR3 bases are TGCGCCAGCAGTGAGGGGCTAGCGGGAGGCTATGAGCAGTTCTTC. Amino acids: CASSEGLAGGYEQFF.